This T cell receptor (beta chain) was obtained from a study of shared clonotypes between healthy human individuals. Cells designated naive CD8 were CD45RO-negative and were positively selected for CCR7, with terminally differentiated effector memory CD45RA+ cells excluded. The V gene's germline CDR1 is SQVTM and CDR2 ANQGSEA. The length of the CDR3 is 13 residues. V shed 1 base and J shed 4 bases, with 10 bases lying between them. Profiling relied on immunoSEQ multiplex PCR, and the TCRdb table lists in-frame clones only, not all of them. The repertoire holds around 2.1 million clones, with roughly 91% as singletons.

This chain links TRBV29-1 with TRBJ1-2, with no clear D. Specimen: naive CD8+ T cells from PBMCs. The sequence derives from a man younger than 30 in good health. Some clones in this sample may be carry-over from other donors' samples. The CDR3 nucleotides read TGCAGCGTTGAAGCTGGGGAGCCCTATGGCTACACCTTC. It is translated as CSVEAGEPYGYTF.